This is a list of T cell receptor beta chains from one sample in a study of sequential checkpoint blockade in melanoma. TCRdb's table, derived via immunoSEQ multiplex PCR, lists solely in-frame clones and lacks some. Of around 2,300 clones in the sample, roughly 20% were seen once. The sample here was tumor tissue (inferred from file names), taken from a patient given nivolumab and ipilimumab in sequence. The receptors were sampled from a human donor with melanoma. Both conserved end residues are trimmed from each CDR3. A row's size may be missing; if present it is once, few, many or a size class.

>12|few|TRBJ2-3|TRBV9
ASSVEEGADTQY
>12|large|TRBJ1-1|TRBV6-8
ASKGPGTNTEAF
>13|NA|TRBJ2-1|TRBV5-1
ASSFGTGSYNEQF
>11|NA|TRBJ2-3|TRBV9
ASGDRGPNTQY
>14|medium-sized|TRBJ1-6|TRBV6-8
ASSYGGIAYNSPLH
>11|NA|TRBJ1-2|TRBV19
ASSIGGQSGYT
>11|few|TRBJ1-5|TRBV30
AWSRVPNQPQH
>12|few|TRBJ2-3|TRBV11-3
ASSLQSSTDTQY
>13|medium-sized|TRBJ1-4|TRBV6-8
ASSEGGTTNEKLF
>16|NA|TRBJ2-1|TRBV19
ASSPLTSGTRPYNEQF
>13|few|TRBJ2-3|TRBV28
ASGTQVTPTDTQY
>14|NA|TRBJ2-5|TRBV11-3
ASSQRLASNQETQY
>11|NA|TRBJ2-5|TRBV28
ASSFIHQETQY
>13|few|TRBJ2-7|TRBV11-3
ASSLVAGGSYEQY
>12|few|TRBJ1-1|TRBV28
ASSFGQGGAEAF
>13|medium-sized|TRBJ2-3|TRBV11-3
ASSLGSGWADTQY
>14|few|TRBJ2-1|TRBV6-8
ASNPGGSDLYNEQF
>11|few|TRBJ2-7|TRBV6-8
ASARTASYEQY
>11|few|TRBJ2-5|TRBV6-8
ASSYGSAETQY
>15|few|TRBJ1-1|TRBV6-8
ASSDPGQGLRNTEAF